Below are 21 T cell receptor beta chains sequenced from a single sample in a study of cytomegalovirus exposure and HLA in healthy donors. PCR used 60 Vbeta primers and 13 Jbeta primers. Method: immunoSEQ multiplex PCR; TCRdb's copy keeps in-frame clones and lacks some. The sample holds about 180,000 clones; less than 80% are singletons and the top ten take around 1.5%. Sequencing was carried out using PBMCs. The receptors here all came from a man in his late teens or twenties in good health and CMV-seronegative.

V gene TRBV6-4 combines with J gene TRBJ1-2; the match to TRBD1 covers 8 bases. CDR1 is MRHNA, CDR2 SNTAGT, per germline. The CDR3 runs to 14 residues. The V segment lost 0 bases and the J segment 6 bases; nucleotides outside the gene matches: 3. The CDR3 is CASSDSYRGDGYTF. Written as DNA, the CDR3 is TGTGCCAGCAGTGACTCGTACAGGGGGGATGGCTACACCTTC.

This chain uses TRBV30 with TRBJ1-5; the D gene is possibly TRBD1 (6 bases). CDR3 length: 14 amino acids. Germline CDR1 is GTSNPN and CDR2 is SVGIG (reference sequence). Trimming took off 4 bases at V and 0 bases at J, with 10 bases between the two ends. CDR3 sequence: CAWTGVGSNQPQHF. CDR3 in DNA: TGTGCCTGGACAGGGGTAGGTAGCAATCAGCCCCAGCATTTT.

The chain links TRBV6-1 to TRBJ2-7; the match to TRBD1 covers 7 bases. Germline V gene sequence: CDR1 MNHNS, CDR2 SASEGT. This CDR3 comprises 13 residues. Trimming removed 8 bases from V and 2 bases from J; junction bases left unmatched: 6. The CDR3 DNA sequence: TGTGCCAGCTACAGGGGTCATACCTACGAGCAGTACTTC. Amino acids: CASYRGHTYEQYF.

DNA of the CDR3: TGCGCCAGCAGAGGGGGGCAGGGGGTCCAAGAGACCCAGTACTTC. This encodes CASRGGQGVQETQYF. The chain has TRBV5-1 and TRBJ2-5; D perhaps matches TRBD1 (7 bases). The CDR3 sequence is 15 residues long. Germline lookup yields CDR1 SGHRS and CDR2 YFSETQ. Trimming removed 5 bases from V and 1 base from J, with 15 bases in between.

V is TRBV18 and J is TRBJ2-7; D call uncertain. The germline V gene has CDR1 KGHSH and CDR2 LQKENI. Trimming removed 0 bases from V and 2 bases from J, with 8 bases in between. This CDR3 is built from 14 residues. The CDR3 region is CASSPPAEAYEQYF. The CDR3 DNA is TGTGCCAGCTCACCACCGGCAGAAGCCTACGAGCAGTACTTC. Variable domain in full (rest from reference TRBV18 and TRBJ2-7): NAGVMQNPRHLVRRRGQEARLRCSPMKGHSHVYWYRQLPEEGLKFMVYLQKENIIDESGMPKERFSAEFPKEGPSILRIQQVVRGDSAAYFCASSPPAEAYEQYFGPGTRLTVT.

In this sample, this clone turned up a few times. The genes are TRBV5-4 and TRBJ1-1; tentative D call: TRBD1 (6 bases). This CDR3 has 13 residues. Germline V gives CDR1 SGHNT, CDR2 YYREEE (reference sequence). Trimming stripped 4 bases from V and 11 bases from J, with 18 bases between. In nucleotides, the CDR3 is TGTGCCAGCAGCCCCGACAGGCAGCCTGGGGCTTTCTTT. This gives the protein CASSPDRQPGAFF.

As regards this clone: The sample has other DNA sequences that encode this CDR3 too. The V gene is TRBV5-1, the J gene TRBJ1-2, with 10 bases lining up with TRBD1. The germline V gene has CDR1 SGHRS and CDR2 YFSETQ. V lost 5 bases to trimming and J lost 8 bases; unmatched junction nucleotides: 15. There are 16 residues in the CDR3. This CDR3 reads CASREDRGQRINGYTF. In DNA form, the CDR3 reads TGCGCCAGCAGAGAAGACAGGGGGCAAAGGATTAACGGCTACACCTTC.

The CDR3: CATSEGPGVANTGELFF. The DNA for the CDR3 is TGTGCCACCAGCGAAGGTCCGGGAGTTGCGAACACCGGGGAGCTGTTTTTT. V usage is TRBV10-3 and J usage is TRBJ2-2; D is possibly TRBD2 (6 bases). V was cut by 10 bases and J by 0 bases, with 21 bases left in between. The CDR3 has 17 residues. CDR1 is ENHRY and CDR2 is SYGVKD in the germline V gene.

This clone was seen a handful of times. The chain uses TRBV5-8 and TRBJ1-1; D remains ambiguous. CDR3 length: 15 residues. V dropped 5 bases and J dropped 0 bases, with 14 bases sitting between them. Germline assignment: CDR1 SGHTS and CDR2 YDEGEE. CDR3 loop: CASRRLRIMNTEAFF. For the CDR3, the DNA is TGTGCCAGCAGAAGACTGAGGATTATGAACACTGAAGCTTTCTTT.

This clone was seen more than once but under ten times. This chain joins TRBV28 and TRBJ1-2, with TRBD1 matching over 11 bases. Germline CDR1 reads MDHEN; CDR2 reads SYDVKM. Trimming removed 5 bases from V and 4 bases from J; junction bases left unmatched: 0. The CDR3 covers 13 residues. CDR3 protein: CASSGTGGYGYTF. The CDR3 DNA reads TGTGCCAGCAGTGGGACAGGGGGCTATGGCTACACCTTC.

The chain is built from TRBV27 and TRBJ2-3, with TRBD2 matching 10 bases. The CDR3 contains 15 residues. CDR1 is MNHEY, CDR2 SMNVEV, per germline (reference sequence). The trim removed 7 bases at V and 4 bases at J, leaving 8 bases unmatched. CDR3 amino acids: CASIGAGGPADTQYF. The CDR3 DNA is TGTGCCAGCATAGGAGCGGGGGGGCCCGCAGATACGCAGTATTTT.

The rearrangement joins TRBV6-5 to TRBJ1-2; D is unclear. This CDR3 has 15 residues. V shed 0 bases and J shed 2 bases, with 10 bases lying between them. Germline V gene data show CDR1 as MNHEY and CDR2 as SVGAGI. CDR3 sequence reads: CASSYSRADNYGYTF. DNA of the CDR3: TGTGCCAGCAGTTACTCGAGGGCAGACAACTATGGCTACACCTTC.

Only a few counts were recorded for this clone. Here the CDR3 DNA reads TGTGCCAGCAGTTGGTCAGGGGTTGGTCAGCCCCAGCATTTT. It translates to CASSWSGVGQPQHF. The chain combines TRBV6-5 with TRBJ1-5; D is possibly TRBD1 (6 bases). V gave up 4 bases and J gave up 6 bases, with 13 bases separating them. This CDR3 is built from 14 residues. Germline values: CDR1 MNHEY, CDR2 SVGAGI.

The chain has TRBV29-1 and TRBJ2-3; D uncertain. Germline CDR1 and CDR2: SQVTM and ANQGSEA. There are 12 residues in the CDR3. Trimming removed 2 bases at V and 1 base at J, with 4 bases between. The CDR3 spells CSVERGTDTQYF. In DNA form, the CDR3 reads TGCAGCGTTGAACGCGGCACAGATACGCAGTATTTT.

This chain uses TRBV5-1 with TRBJ2-1; 8 positions match TRBD2. In germline, CDR1 is SGHRS, CDR2 YFSETQ. CDR3 length equals 16 residues. The J segment lost 3 bases and the V segment lost 3 bases, leaving 8 bases of the junction unmatched. The CDR3 spells CASSSSTSGYYNEQFF. The CDR3 DNA reads TGCGCCAGCAGCTCCTCTACTAGCGGCTACTACAATGAGCAGTTCTTC.

The chain uses TRBV7-2 and TRBJ1-1; D ambiguous. The germline V gene encodes CDR1 SGHTA and CDR2 FQGNSA. Trimming removed 1 base from V and 1 base from J, with 10 bases in between. CDR3 size: 15 residues. The DNA of the CDR3 is TGTGCCAGCAGCTTAGAGACTAACAGGAACACTGAAGCTTTCTTT. It encodes CASSLETNRNTEAFF.

This clone was recorded once. The rearrangement links TRBV28 to TRBJ1-4, with 9 bases identical to TRBD1. CDR3 length equals 16 residues. Germline lookup yields CDR1 MDHEN and CDR2 SYDVKM. Germline trimming cut 7 bases from V and 12 bases from J; bases unmatched to any gene: 18. CDR3 amino acids: CASTPREGQGPAELFF. In DNA, the CDR3 is TGTGCCAGCACCCCTCGGGAGGGACAGGGTCCGGCGGAACTGTTTTTT.

The rearrangement joins TRBV4-1 to TRBJ2-3, with D unresolved. This CDR3 region has 12 residues. Trimming pared 1 base from V and 4 bases from J, leaving 3 bases between. CDR1 MGHRA and CDR2 YSYEKL come from the germline V gene. CDR3 loop: CASSQGPDTQYF. CDR3 bases: TGCGCCAGCAGCCAAGGGCCAGATACGCAGTATTTT.

This clone appeared a few times. The chain employs TRBV7-2 and TRBJ2-5; the D is unclear. V was shortened by 5 bases and J by 1 base, with 14 bases between the two germline ends. This CDR3 contains 15 residues. Germline CDR1 is SGHTA and CDR2 is FQGNSA. For the CDR3, the DNA is TGTGCCAGCAGCCCTCCCTCAGCGTCCCAAGAGACCCAGTACTTC. Its protein product is CASSPPSASQETQYF.

The rearrangement joins TRBV21-1 to TRBJ2-1; the table's D call, TRBD2, was not checked against the DNA. TRBV21-1 is shown as a pseudogene. The CDR3 runs to 16 residues. The DNA for the CDR3 is TGTGCCAGCACCCTCCTCCCGGGGGGATATGTCAATGAGCAGTTCTTC. This translates into CASTLLPGGYVNEQFF.

The chain has TRBV29-1 and TRBJ2-1; tentative D call: TRBD2 (6 bases). CDR1 is SQVTM and CDR2 is ANQGSEA in the germline V gene. This CDR3 has 14 residues. V lost 7 bases and J lost 7, with 20 bases in between. This CDR3 reads CSASDWGWGNEQFF. The CDR3 nucleotides read TGCAGCGCTAGCGATTGGGGGTGGGGAAATGAGCAGTTCTTC.